These 18 T cell receptor beta chains came from one sample sequenced in a study of graft-versus-host responses after intestinal transplantation. Profiled with immunoSEQ multiplex PCR; TCRdb holds only in-frame clones, not every one. Counted here are tens of thousands of clones, approximately 95% occurring once; the ten biggest clones make up more than 0.4%. This specimen was PBMCs, taken 156 days after intestinal transplant. These receptors all come from a human patient who received an intestinal transplant, so some T cells may come from the graft donor.

The gene calls are TRBV7-6 and TRBJ2-5; the match to TRBD2 covers 7 bases. V lost 1 base, J lost 5 bases, and 13 bases stayed unmatched. The CDR3 loop spans 17 amino acids. Germline CDR1 and CDR2: SGHVS and FNYEAQ. This CDR3 is CASSLEASGSSGETQYF. The CDR3 DNA is TGTGCCAGCAGCTTAGAGGCTAGCGGATCCTCGGGGGAGACCCAGTACTTC.

The chain has TRBV6-8 and TRBJ1-4; the D is unclear. V dropped 4 bases and J dropped 9 bases, with 15 bases sitting between them. There are 14 residues in the CDR3. Per germline, CDR1 MNHGY and CDR2 SAAAGT. Written as DNA, the CDR3 is TGTGCCAGCAGTTTAGAGACAATGGTGAAAAAACTGTTTTTT. This gives the protein CASSLETMVKKLFF.

This clone was counted a single time. The chain joins TRBV25-1 to TRBJ2-7; 7 positions match TRBD1. V gave up 3 bases and J gave up 4 bases; unmatched junction bases: 3. The CDR3 totals 13 residues. Germline CDR1 reads MGHDK; CDR2 reads SYGVNS. DNA for the CDR3: TGTGCCAGCAGTGATCTACAGGGGTACGAGCAGTACTTC. Its translation: CASSDLQGYEQYF.

The V call is TRBV30, the J call TRBJ2-7, with D perhaps assigned TRBD1 or TRBD2 (5 bases each). V lost 0 bases and J 4 bases, leaving 7 bases between the germline ends. The CDR3 spans 12 residues. The germline V gene encodes CDR1 GTSNPN and CDR2 SVGIG (reference sequence). CDR3 in DNA: TGTGCCTGGAGTGTGAGGGGTTACGAGCAGTACTTC. Protein product: CAWSVRGYEQYF.

The V and J genes are TRBV18 and TRBJ2-2; 16 bases match TRBD2. The CDR3 contains 19 residues. CDR1 and CDR2 (germline): KGHSH, LQKENI. V was clipped by 4 bases and J by 4 bases; unmatched bases: 9. The CDR3 DNA reads as TGTGCCAGCTCACGACCGGGACTAGCGGGGGGGCCGAGCACCGGGGAGCTGTTTTTT. Residues: CASSRPGLAGGPSTGELFF.

The chain is built from TRBV5-1 and TRBJ2-3, with D unclear. The germline V gene encodes CDR1 SGHRS and CDR2 YFSETQ. The ends were cut back, 0 bases at V and 4 bases at J, with 3 bases in the middle. The CDR3 is 12 amino acids. The CDR3 DNA sequence: TGCGCCAGCAGCTTGGACTCAGATACGCAGTATTTT. It encodes CASSLDSDTQYF.

This clone was seen a single time. The chain joins TRBV5-6 to TRBJ2-7; 7 bases line up with TRBD1. The CDR3 sequence is 15 residues long. Germline values: CDR1 SGHDT, CDR2 YYEEEE. V lost 0 bases and J lost 5; bases outside the gene matches: 8. In DNA, the CDR3 is TGTGCCAGCAGCTTGGTGACAGGGCCCATACACGAGCAGTACTTC. This gives the protein CASSLVTGPIHEQYF.

The V and J genes are TRBV25-1 and TRBJ2-2; the match to TRBD2 covers 9 bases. J was trimmed by 6 bases and V by 3 bases; bases with no gene match: 11. This CDR3 is 17 amino acids long. Looked up from germline, CDR1 is MGHDK and CDR2 is SYGVNS. This CDR3 reads CASSDAQREVSPGELFF. The CDR3, as DNA: TGTGCCAGCAGTGACGCTCAGCGGGAGGTAAGTCCCGGGGAGCTGTTTTTT. The full variable domain, in which reference TRBV25-1 and TRBJ2-2 provide the parts outside the CDR3, is EADIYQTPRYLVIGTGKKITLECSQTMGHDKMYWYQQDPGMELHLIHYSYGVNSTEKGDLSSESTVSRIRTEHFPLTLESARPSHTSQYLCASSDAQREVSPGELFFGEGSRLTVL.

The chain recombines TRBV21-1 with TRBJ1-6. TRBV21-1 is designated a pseudogene. The length of the CDR3 is 18 residues. The CDR3 region has the DNA TGTGCCAGCAGCCCCATTTGGGCGGCCAGCTCCTATAATTCACCCCTCCACTTT. It encodes CASSPIWAASSYNSPLHF.

The chain joins TRBV5-4 to TRBJ1-1; TRBD1 matches 9 bases. After removal of 0 bases from V and 7 bases from J, the junction contained 7 bases not matched to a gene. Looked up from germline, CDR1 is SGHNT and CDR2 is YYREEE (reference sequence). CDR3 length: 15 amino acids. The CDR3 here is CASSLVGTGYYEAFF. The CDR3 DNA reads TGTGCCAGCAGCTTGGTGGGGACAGGGTATTATGAAGCTTTCTTT.

V is TRBV7-9 and J is TRBJ2-7; perhaps TRBD2 as D (6 bases). The CDR3 consists of 16 residues. Germline V CDR1 and CDR2: SEHNR, FQNEAQ (reference sequence). The V end was cut by 1 base, the J end by 5 bases, with 18 bases between. The CDR3 region has the DNA TGTGCCAGCAGCTTAGTAGTGTCGGGGGATTGGGACGAGCAGTACTTC. Its translation is CASSLVVSGDWDEQYF. Supplemented by reference TRBV7-9 and TRBJ2-7, the full variable domain reads DTGVSQNPRHKITKRGQNVTFRCDPISEHNRLYWYRQTLGQGPEFLTYFQNEAQLEKSRLLSDRFSAERPKGSFSTLEIQRTEQGDSAMYLCASSLVVSGDWDEQYFGPGTRLTVT.

The gene calls are TRBV7-9 and TRBJ2-3; 10 bases line up with TRBD2. This CDR3 is built from 16 residues. The germline V gene has CDR1 SEHNR and CDR2 FQNEAQ (reference sequence). Germline trimming cut 2 bases from V and 5 bases from J; bases unmatched to any gene: 7. The CDR3 nucleotides read TGTGCCAGCAGCTTACTGCTAGCGGGAGTGGGAGATACGCAGTATTTT. Amino acid sequence: CASSLLLAGVGDTQYF.

Comments on this clone: One end of the junction varies from germline; a read error may be responsible. The J gene is TRBJ1-4, the V gene TRBV7-9; 8 positions agree with TRBD1. CDR3 size: 13 residues. CDR1 is SEHNR, CDR2 FQNEAQ, per germline (reference sequence). The CDR3 protein is CASSSNSGTGALF. The CDR3 region has the DNA TGTGCCAGCAGCTCCAATAGCGGGACAGGCGCTCTTTTT.

This sequence joins TRBV7-9 and TRBJ2-7; 8 nucleotides agree with TRBD1. Looked up from germline, CDR1 is SEHNR and CDR2 is FQNEAQ (reference sequence). Trimming took 5 bases from V and 9 from J; bases not matched to a gene: 3. The CDR3 contains 11 residues. The CDR3 sequence is CASSAGTGQYF. CDR3 bases: TGTGCCAGCAGCGCCGGGACAGGGCAGTACTTC.

The V gene is TRBV4-1, the J gene TRBJ2-1; 9 bases fit TRBD2. This CDR3 has 16 amino acids. CDR1 and CDR2 from the germline V gene are MGHRA and YSYEKL. J lost 6 bases, V lost 1 base, and 7 bases had no gene match. The CDR3 loop is CASSQAAGLAVNEQFF. CDR3 DNA sequence: TGCGCCAGCAGCCAAGCCGCGGGACTAGCTGTCAATGAGCAGTTCTTC.

This chain links TRBV7-9 with TRBJ1-2, with D possibly matching TRBD1 (5 bases). The CDR3 contains 17 residues. V was pared by 1 base and J by 6 bases, with 21 bases between. CDR1 and CDR2 (germline): SEHNR, FQNEAQ (reference sequence). This CDR3 reads CASSLETVRGGPHGYTF. The CDR3 nucleotides read TGTGCCAGCAGCTTAGAAACCGTCCGGGGCGGGCCCCATGGCTACACCTTC. Combining the CDR3 with reference TRBV7-9 and TRBJ1-2 gives the whole variable domain DTGVSQNPRHKITKRGQNVTFRCDPISEHNRLYWYRQTLGQGPEFLTYFQNEAQLEKSRLLSDRFSAERPKGSFSTLEIQRTEQGDSAMYLCASSLETVRGGPHGYTFGSGTRLTVV.

The genes are TRBV27 and TRBJ2-3; TRBD2 aligns across 9 bases. Germline V gene data show CDR1 as MNHEY and CDR2 as SMNVEV (reference sequence). Trimming at V came to 5 bases and at J to 6 bases, leaving 12 bases not matched to a gene. The CDR3 has 16 amino acids. CDR3 DNA: TGTGCCAGCAGTATCGTAGCGGGAGCCGTGCCGGATACGCAGTATTTT. This encodes CASSIVAGAVPDTQYF.

The chain is built from TRBV18 and TRBJ2-5; possibly TRBD1 for D (6 bases). The CDR3 extends over 18 amino acids. CDR1 KGHSH and CDR2 LQKENI come from the germline V gene. V shed 3 bases and J shed 3 bases, with 23 bases lying between them. The CDR3 DNA reads as TGTGCCAGCTCACCTAACCACCGGGACACCGGAGGAGAAGAGACCCAGTACTTC. It specifies CASSPNHRDTGGEETQYF.